Only a few counts were recorded for the clone carrying this TCR beta chain. The sample originates from a study of blood T cell repertoires in COVID-19. V shed 6 bases and J 7 bases; nucleotides not matched to a gene: 8. This CDR3 comprises 14 residues. CDR1 is MDHEN and CDR2 is SYDVKM in the germline V gene. Clones were read by immunoSEQ multiplex PCR, and TCRdb kept only the in-frame ones, dropping some. Found here are more than 85,000 clones, around 83% of them singletons; the top ten hold around 8%. This TCR was sampled from a woman of 80 years or more with active or convalescent COVID-19. The chain links TRBV28 to TRBJ2-2, with 7 nucleotides matching TRBD1. The sample comprised peripheral blood. The CDR3 region is CASSRDSGHGELFF. CDR3 nucleotides: TGTGCCAGCAGCCGGGACAGTGGGCACGGGGAGCTGTTTTTT.